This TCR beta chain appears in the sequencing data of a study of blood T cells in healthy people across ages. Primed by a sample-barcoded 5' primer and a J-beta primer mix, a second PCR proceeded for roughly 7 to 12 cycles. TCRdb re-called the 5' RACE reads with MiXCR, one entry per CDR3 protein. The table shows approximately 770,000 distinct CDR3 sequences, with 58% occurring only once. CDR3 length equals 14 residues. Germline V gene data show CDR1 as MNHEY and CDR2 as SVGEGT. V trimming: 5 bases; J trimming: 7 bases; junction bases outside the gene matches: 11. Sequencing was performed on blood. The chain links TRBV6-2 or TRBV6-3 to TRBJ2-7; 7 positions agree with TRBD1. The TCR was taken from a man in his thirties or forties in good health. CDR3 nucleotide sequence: TGTGCCAGCAGTCGACCGGGACAGTTCTCTGAGCAGTACTTC. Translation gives CASSRPGQFSEQYF.